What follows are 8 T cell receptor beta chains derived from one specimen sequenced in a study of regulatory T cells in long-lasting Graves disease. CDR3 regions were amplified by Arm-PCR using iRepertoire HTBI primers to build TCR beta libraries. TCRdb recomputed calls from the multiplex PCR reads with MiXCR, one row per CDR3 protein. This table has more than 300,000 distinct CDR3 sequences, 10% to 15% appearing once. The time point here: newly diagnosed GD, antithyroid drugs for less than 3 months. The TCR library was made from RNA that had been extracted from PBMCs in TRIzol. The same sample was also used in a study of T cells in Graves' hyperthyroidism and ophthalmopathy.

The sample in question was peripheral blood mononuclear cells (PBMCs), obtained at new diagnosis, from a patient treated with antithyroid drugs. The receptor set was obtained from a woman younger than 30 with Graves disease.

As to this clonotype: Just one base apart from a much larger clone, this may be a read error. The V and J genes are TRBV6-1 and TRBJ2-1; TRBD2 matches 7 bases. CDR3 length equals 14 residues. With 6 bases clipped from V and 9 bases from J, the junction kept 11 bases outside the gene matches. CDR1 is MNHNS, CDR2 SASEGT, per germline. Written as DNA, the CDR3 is TGTGCCAGCAGCCAAGAGGGAGGGTGTAGTGAGCAGTTCTTC. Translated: CASSQEGGCSEQFF.

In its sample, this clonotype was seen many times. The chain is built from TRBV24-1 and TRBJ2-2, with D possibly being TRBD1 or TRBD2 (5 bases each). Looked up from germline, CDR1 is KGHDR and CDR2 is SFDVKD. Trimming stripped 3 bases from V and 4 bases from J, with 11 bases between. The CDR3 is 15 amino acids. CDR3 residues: CATSDPGRGTGELFF. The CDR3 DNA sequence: TGTGCCACCAGTGATCCGGGACGTGGCACCGGGGAGCTGTTTTTT.

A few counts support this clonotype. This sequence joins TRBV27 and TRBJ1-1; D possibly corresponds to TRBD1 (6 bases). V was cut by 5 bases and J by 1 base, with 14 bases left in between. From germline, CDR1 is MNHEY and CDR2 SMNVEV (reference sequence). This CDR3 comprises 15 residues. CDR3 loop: CASSGRGAQNTEAFF. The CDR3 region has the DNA TGTGCCAGCAGTGGGCGGGGGGCGCAGAACACTGAAGCTTTCTTT.

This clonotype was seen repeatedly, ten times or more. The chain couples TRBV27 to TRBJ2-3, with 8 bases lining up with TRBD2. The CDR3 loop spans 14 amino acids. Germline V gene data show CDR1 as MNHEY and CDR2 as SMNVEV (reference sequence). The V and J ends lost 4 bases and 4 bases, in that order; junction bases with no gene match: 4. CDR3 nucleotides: TGTGCCAGCAGTTCGCCGGGACTAGCAGATACGCAGTATTTT. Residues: CASSSPGLADTQYF.

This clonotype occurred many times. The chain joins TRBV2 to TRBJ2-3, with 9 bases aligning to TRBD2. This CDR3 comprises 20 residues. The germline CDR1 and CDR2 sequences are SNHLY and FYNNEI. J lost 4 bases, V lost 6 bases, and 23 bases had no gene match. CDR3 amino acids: CASSRRGLAGKPTRADTQYF. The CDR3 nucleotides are TGTGCCAGCAGCCGCCGGGGGCTAGCGGGAAAACCCACCAGGGCAGATACGCAGTATTTT.

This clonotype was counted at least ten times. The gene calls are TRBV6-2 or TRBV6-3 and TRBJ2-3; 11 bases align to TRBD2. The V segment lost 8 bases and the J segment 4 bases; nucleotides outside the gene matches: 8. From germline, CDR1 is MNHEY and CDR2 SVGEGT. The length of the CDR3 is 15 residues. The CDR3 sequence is CASRPSGGLADTQYF. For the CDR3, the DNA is TGTGCCAGCCGTCCTAGCGGGGGGCTCGCAGATACGCAGTATTTT.

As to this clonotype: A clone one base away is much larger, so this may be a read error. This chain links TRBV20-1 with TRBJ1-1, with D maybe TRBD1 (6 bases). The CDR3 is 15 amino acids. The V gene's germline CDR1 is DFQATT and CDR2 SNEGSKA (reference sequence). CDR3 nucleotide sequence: TGCAGTGCCCAGATCGACAGGAGATTGAACACTGAAGCTTTATTT. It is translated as CSAQIDRRLNTEALF.

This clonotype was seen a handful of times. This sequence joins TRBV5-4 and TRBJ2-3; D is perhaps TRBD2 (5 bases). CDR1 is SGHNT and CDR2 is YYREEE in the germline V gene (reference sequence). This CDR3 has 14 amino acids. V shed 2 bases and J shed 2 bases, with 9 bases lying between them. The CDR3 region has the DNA TGTGCCAGCAGCTTTTCGGGGAACACAGATACGCAGTATTTT. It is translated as CASSFSGNTDTQYF.